These T cell receptor beta chains were read from a single sample in a study of T cell responses to AZD1222 COVID-19 vaccine. Sequencing used immunoSEQ multiplex PCR; TCRdb keeps in-frame clones, though not all of them. This sample carries 90,000 to 150,000 clones, approximately 89% of them seen once, and the ten largest clones take 4.4%. The source material was peripheral blood, sampled on day 0 of AZD1222 vaccination. Receptors originate from an adult in good health. The CDR3 runs from the conserved cysteine through the conserved F or W. A D gene is named only where the DNA matches it firmly. Clone size appears in some rows only: once, few, many, or a class for an expanded clone.

J gene,clone size,D gene,V gene,CDR3 length,CDR3 DNA,CDR3 protein
TRBJ1-1,-,TRBD1,TRBV7-8,16,TGTGCCAGCAGCACCGGGGACAGGGGGCTGAACACTGAAGCTTTCTTT,CASSTGDRGLNTEAFF
TRBJ2-7,once,TRBD2,TRBV7-2,15,TGTGCCAGCAGCTTAGATCTAGCGGGGGGCTACGAGCAGTACTTC,CASSLDLAGGYEQYF
TRBJ1-2,-,-,TRBV27,13,TGTGCCAGCAGTTTATGGGTAGGGAATGGCTACACCTTC,CASSLWVGNGYTF
TRBJ2-3,-,TRBD2,TRBV15,15,TGTGCCACCAGCAGAGATCGAGCGGGGGCAGATACGCAGTATTTT,CATSRDRAGADTQYF
TRBJ2-2,-,-,TRBV5-1,14,TGCGCCAGCAGCTTAACTGGGTCGACCGGGGAGCTGTTTTTT,CASSLTGSTGELFF
TRBJ2-1,-,-,TRBV19,14,TGTGCCAGTAGTTTCGGGACTCCCTCAGATGAGCAGTTCTTC,CASSFGTPSDEQFF
TRBJ1-5,-,-,TRBV11-2,20,TGTGCCAGCAGCTTAGAAAGTACGCAGCGAGAAATTTATAGCAATCAGCCCCAGCATTTT,CASSLESTQREIYSNQPQHF
TRBJ2-2,once,TRBD2,TRBV7-8,20,TGTGCCAGCAGCTTAGTCTTACGGCTAGCGGGGGCGACGAACACCGGGGAGCTGTTTTTT,CASSLVLRLAGATNTGELFF
TRBJ1-3,-,-,TRBV7-8,15,TGTGCCAGCAGCTCACCGGGGGGGAAAGGAAACACCATATATTTT,CASSSPGGKGNTIYF
TRBJ1-6,-,-,TRBV5-3,13,TGTGCCAGAAGCTTGAATTCTCTTTCACCCCTCCACTTT,CARSLNSLSPLHF
TRBJ1-2,-,-,TRBV20-1,10,TGCAGTGCCTACAGGAATGGCTACACCTTC,CSAYRNGYTF
TRBJ2-1,-,TRBD1,TRBV7-9,11,TGTGCCAGCACCCGGACAGGGGATGAGTTCTTC,CASTRTGDEFF
TRBJ1-4,-,-,TRBV6-2/TRBV6-3,15,TGTGCCAGCAGTTACTTGACAGGACCTAATGAAAAACTGTTTTTT,CASSYLTGPNEKLFF
TRBJ2-7,-,-,TRBV19,15,TGTGCCAGTAGTATTAGTCCAGGGAACTTCAACGAGCAGTACTTC,CASSISPGNFNEQYF
TRBJ2-3,-,-,TRBV2,16,TGTGCCAGCAGTAGGTGGATCCTCGGGGGCACAGATACGCAGTATTTT,CASSRWILGGTDTQYF
TRBJ2-5,-,TRBD2,TRBV14,17,TGTGCCAGCAGCCAAGGTCTCCTAGCGGGGGGACAAGAGACCCAGTACTTC,CASSQGLLAGGQETQYF
TRBJ2-5,-,TRBD2,TRBV19,15,TGTGCCAGTAGTAGACTAGCGGGAGGCTCAGAGACCCAGTACTTC,CASSRLAGGSETQYF
TRBJ2-5,-,TRBD2,TRBV3-1/TRBV3-2,15,TGTGCCAGCAGCCACTCTGCGGGGGGACAAGAGACCCAGTACTTC,CASSHSAGGQETQYF
TRBJ2-7,-,TRBD2,TRBV3-1/TRBV3-2,16,TGTGCCAGCAGCCCCCTCGCTAGCGGGAGCTCCTACGAGCAGTACTTC,CASSPLASGSSYEQYF
TRBJ2-2,-,-,TRBV20-1,15,TGCAGTGCCAGTGATCTTGTTGGAGACACCGGGGAGCTGTTTTTT,CSASDLVGDTGELFF
TRBJ1-6,-,-,TRBV18,15,TGTGCCAGCTCAAAAGGGGGAATCAATAATTCACCCCTCCACTTT,CASSKGGINNSPLHF
TRBJ1-4,-,TRBD1,TRBV7-2,14,TGTGCCAGCAGCTTGACAGGGATGAATGAAAAACTGTTTTTT,CASSLTGMNEKLFF
TRBJ1-2,-,TRBD1,TRBV19,15,TGTGCCAGTAGTCCGCCGCAGGGGGCAAGGTATGGCTACACCTTC,CASSPPQGARYGYTF
TRBJ2-6,once,-,TRBV5-5,16,TGTGCCAGCAGCCTTGTCGGTGGGTCTGGGGCCAACGTCCTGACTTTC,CASSLVGGSGANVLTF
TRBJ1-3,-,-,TRBV30,12,TGTGCCTGGATCGGAGGTGGAAACACCATATATTTT,CAWIGGGNTIYF